Presented here are 25 T cell receptor beta chains from one specimen sequenced in a study of shared clonotypes between healthy human individuals. Method: immunoSEQ multiplex PCR; TCRdb's copy keeps in-frame clones and lacks some. The table lists some 1.4 million clones, roughly 96% of them singletons. Source material: naive CD4+ T cells sorted from blood. Indicated subset: CD45RA+ positively selected. These receptor sequences come from a man younger than 40 in good health.

This clone was picked up one time. The chain carries TRBV28 and TRBJ1-5, with TRBD1 matching 8 bases. Germline values: CDR1 MDHEN, CDR2 SYDVKM. The junction had 7 bases not matched to a gene; V was cut back by 6 bases and J by 6 bases. The CDR3 runs 14 residues. Here the CDR3 DNA reads TGTGCCAGCAGGTCTGGCAGGGGGCGTCAGCCCCAGCATTTT. It specifies CASRSGRGRQPQHF.

The V call is TRBV5-1, the J call TRBJ2-1; D is unclear. Trimming pared 2 bases from V and 7 bases from J, leaving 10 bases between. This CDR3 is built from 13 residues. From germline, CDR1 is SGHRS and CDR2 YFSETQ. The CDR3 spells CASSLQYPNEQFF. CDR3 sequence (DNA): TGCGCCAGCAGCTTACAGTACCCAAATGAGCAGTTCTTC.

Of note for this clone: The same CDR3 can be traced to other DNA sequences in this sample. J is TRBJ1-3 and V is TRBV18, with D unresolved. V was cut by 2 bases and J by 0 bases, with 5 bases left in between. This CDR3 spans 14 amino acids. Looked up from germline, CDR1 is KGHSH and CDR2 is LQKENI. CDR3 coding DNA: TGTGCCAGCTCACCAGACCGCTCTGGAAACACCATATATTTT. It is translated as CASSPDRSGNTIYF. The full variable domain, completed using reference TRBV18 and TRBJ1-3, is NAGVMQNPRHLVRRRGQEARLRCSPMKGHSHVYWYRQLPEEGLKFMVYLQKENIIDESGMPKERFSAEFPKEGPSILRIQQVVRGDSAAYFCASSPDRSGNTIYFGEGSWLTVV.

The chain carries TRBV7-9 and TRBJ2-7; 13 nucleotides match TRBD2. V was clipped by 4 bases and J by 0 bases; unmatched bases: 3. The CDR3 length is 16 residues. The germline CDR1 and CDR2 sequences are SEHNR and FQNEAQ (reference sequence). This chain's CDR3 is CASSSWTSGSSYEQYF. Here the CDR3 DNA reads TGTGCCAGCAGCTCCTGGACTAGCGGGAGCTCCTACGAGCAGTACTTC.

The rearrangement uses TRBV29-1 and TRBJ2-2; 12 bases map to TRBD2. The CDR3 length is 13 residues. V trimming: 5 bases; J trimming: 5 bases; junction bases outside the gene matches: 0. Germline lookup yields CDR1 SQVTM and CDR2 ANQGSEA. CDR3 protein: CSVLAGGTGELFF. The CDR3 DNA sequence: TGCAGCGTTCTAGCGGGAGGGACCGGGGAGCTGTTTTTT.

This clone came up once. This chain joins TRBV5-1 and TRBJ1-4; the D gene is possibly TRBD1 (6 bases). The CDR3 sequence is 15 residues long. Trimming removed 3 bases at V and 7 bases at J, with 16 bases between. In germline, CDR1 is SGHRS, CDR2 YFSETQ. CDR3 protein: CASSWNKGGGEKLFF. CDR3 DNA: TGCGCCAGCAGCTGGAACAAGGGGGGAGGTGAAAAACTGTTTTTT. Full variable domain (remainder filled in from reference TRBV5-1 and TRBJ1-4): KAGVTQTPRYLIKTRGQQVTLSCSPISGHRSVSWYQQTPGQGLQFLFEYFSETQRNKGNFPGRFSGRQFSNSRSEMNVSTLELGDSALYLCASSWNKGGGEKLFFGSGTQLSVL.

The chain recombines TRBV23-1 with TRBJ1-1; the D is unclear. TRBV23-1 is an ORF; its function is uncertain. Trimming removed 0 bases at V and 0 bases at J, with 11 bases between. The CDR3 spans 16 residues. CDR3 sequence: CASSQSCGNMNTEAFF. In DNA, the CDR3 is TGCGCCAGCAGTCAATCGTGCGGAAACATGAACACTGAAGCTTTCTTT.

This clone was detected only once. The chain carries TRBV2 and TRBJ2-5, with D possibly being TRBD1 (6 bases). Germline CDR1 is SNHLY and CDR2 is FYNNEI. V lost 7 bases and J 5 bases, leaving 14 bases between the germline ends. This CDR3 spans 13 amino acids. CDR3 protein: CASIEGVRETQYF. CDR3 bases: TGTGCCAGCATCGAGGGGGTCCGGGAGACCCAGTACTTC.

The J gene is TRBJ1-2, the V gene TRBV20-1; D may be TRBD1 (5 bases). The CDR3 extends over 10 amino acids. Trimming shortened V by 6 bases and J by 7 bases, and 9 bases separated the two germline ends. Looked up from germline, CDR1 is DFQATT and CDR2 is SNEGSKA (reference sequence). The CDR3, as DNA: TGCAGTGCACACAGGCTTGGCTACACCTTC. Its translation is CSAHRLGYTF.

V gene TRBV27 combines with J gene TRBJ2-1; the D is unclear. The CDR3 loop spans 13 amino acids. V lost 5 bases to trimming and J lost 5 bases, with 10 bases between them. CDR1 is MNHEY and CDR2 is SMNVEV in the germline V gene (reference sequence). CDR3 coding DNA: TGTGCCAGCAGTACCCCTAGGAACAATGAGCAGTTCTTC. It is translated as CASSTPRNNEQFF.

The CDR3 region is CASSLRRGGEQYF. The CDR3 nucleotides are TGTGCCAGCAGCTTACGTCGGGGCGGCGAGCAGTACTTC. J is TRBJ2-7 and V is TRBV7-8; D may correspond to TRBD1 or TRBD2 (5 bases each). Germline CDR1 and CDR2: SGHVS and FQNEAQ. The CDR3 sequence is 13 residues long. The V end was cut by 2 bases, the J end by 6 bases, with 11 bases between.

V gene TRBV11-2 combines with J gene TRBJ2-3, with 7 bases identical to TRBD1. Germline values: CDR1 SGHAT, CDR2 FQNNGV. The CDR3 is 16 amino acids. V was pared by 1 base and J by 6 bases, with 10 bases of the junction left unmatched. The CDR3, as DNA: TGTGCCAGCAGCTTAGTTTTTAGAGGGGGCGGCGATACGCAGTATTTT. Translated: CASSLVFRGGGDTQYF.

This chain uses TRBV6-1 with TRBJ2-6; the D is unclear. The V gene lost 6 bases and the J gene lost 3 bases, with 6 bases spanning the gap. The CDR3 consists of 13 residues. Germline CDR1 and CDR2: MNHNS and SASEGT. The CDR3 DNA reads TGTGCCAGCAGCATATTTGGGGCCAACGTCCTGACTTTC. Residues: CASSIFGANVLTF.

The chain employs TRBV29-1 and TRBJ1-2; D remains ambiguous. Per germline, CDR1 SQVTM and CDR2 ANQGSEA. Trimming removed 3 bases at V and 8 bases at J, with 10 bases between. The CDR3 length is 11 residues. CDR3 in amino acids: CSVDGRSGYTF. CDR3 bases: TGCAGCGTTGACGGACGAAGCGGCTACACCTTC.

V is TRBV19 and J is TRBJ2-3, with a tentative D call TRBD1 (6 bases). The V gene lost 6 bases and the J gene lost 2 bases, with 18 bases spanning the gap. The CDR3 has 16 residues. Germline V CDR1 and CDR2: LNHDA, SQIVND (reference sequence). The CDR3 bases are TGTGCCAGTAGCCCCAGGTCGGCAGGGGACACAGATACGCAGTATTTT. It codes for CASSPRSAGDTDTQYF.

V gene TRBV27 combines with J gene TRBJ2-3; D possibly corresponds to TRBD2 (5 bases). The CDR3 has 14 residues. Germline V gives CDR1 MNHEY, CDR2 SMNVEV (reference sequence). V was shortened by 6 bases and J by 0 bases, with 10 bases between the two germline ends. CDR3: CASSSSYSTDTQYF. As DNA, the CDR3 is TGTGCCAGCAGCTCTAGCTATAGCACAGATACGCAGTATTTT.

V and J are TRBV5-6 and TRBJ2-5; TRBD2 might be the D (6 bases). The V gene's germline CDR1 is SGHDT and CDR2 YYEEEE. There are 11 residues in the CDR3. CDR3 sequence reads: CGGEVGETQYF. CDR3 coding DNA: TGTGGCGGGGAGGTGGGTGAGACCCAGTACTTC.

The chain combines TRBV5-1 with TRBJ1-2; 10 bases are a match to TRBD1. The CDR3 length is 15 residues. The V gene's germline CDR1 is SGHRS and CDR2 YFSETQ. With V trimmed by 4 bases and J by 8 bases, 11 bases remained unmatched. This chain's CDR3 is CASSPLQDRGIGYTF. Here the CDR3 DNA reads TGCGCCAGCAGCCCGCTCCAGGACAGGGGGATCGGCTACACCTTC.

V gene TRBV11-1 combines with J gene TRBJ2-7, with a tentative D call TRBD1 (5 bases). Germline CDR1 reads SGHAT; CDR2 reads FQDESV (reference sequence). Trimming took off 5 bases at V and 3 bases at J, with 11 bases between the two ends. The CDR3 runs 13 residues. In nucleotides, the CDR3 is TGTGCCAGCAGCGTCAAACAGGTCTACGAGCAGTACTTC. Protein: CASSVKQVYEQYF. The variable domain in full, with the rest retrieved from reference TRBV11-1 and TRBJ2-7, is EAEVAQSPRYKITEKSQAVAFWCDPISGHATLYWYRQILGQGPELLVQFQDESVVDDSQLPKDRFSAERLKGVDSTLKIQPAELGDSAMYLCASSVKQVYEQYFGPGTRLTVT.

This chain uses TRBV10-3 with TRBJ2-7, with 9 nucleotides matching TRBD2. From germline, CDR1 is ENHRY and CDR2 SYGVKD. The J segment lost 6 bases and the V segment lost 0 bases, leaving 9 bases of the junction unmatched. The CDR3 is 16 amino acids. CDR3 DNA sequence: TGTGCCATCAGTGAGTCGACTAGCGGAGTGGTCCCCGAGCAGTACTTC. Translation gives CAISESTSGVVPEQYF.

The V and J genes are TRBV6-5 and TRBJ2-2, with D hard to call. This CDR3 contains 13 residues. The V gene's germline CDR1 is MNHEY and CDR2 SVGAGI. The V gene lost 0 bases and the J gene lost 5 bases, with 4 bases spanning the gap. The DNA of the CDR3 is TGTGCCAGCAGTTACTCGTCGACCGGGGAGCTGTTTTTT. It encodes CASSYSSTGELFF.

This clone was recorded only once. The chain has TRBV18 and TRBJ1-1; D is ambiguous. The CDR3 runs 12 residues. Trimming took 1 base from V and 6 from J, leaving 6 bases between them. Germline values: CDR1 KGHSH, CDR2 LQKENI. In DNA, the CDR3 is TGTGCCAGCTCACCACAACAGTCTGAAGCTTTCTTT. As protein: CASSPQQSEAFF. The full variable domain, rest sourced from reference TRBV18 and TRBJ1-1, is NAGVMQNPRHLVRRRGQEARLRCSPMKGHSHVYWYRQLPEEGLKFMVYLQKENIIDESGMPKERFSAEFPKEGPSILRIQQVVRGDSAAYFCASSPQQSEAFFGQGTRLTVV.

This rearrangement joins TRBV7-2 to TRBJ2-5; 13 bases map to TRBD2. The length of the CDR3 is 15 residues. The V gene end was trimmed by 5 bases and the J gene end by 4 bases; junction bases not matched to a gene: 4. Germline V lookup: CDR1 SGHTA, CDR2 FQGNSA. The CDR3, as DNA: TGTGCCAGCAGCCCTCGGACTAGCGGGAGAGAGACCCAGTACTTC. Translating it yields CASSPRTSGRETQYF.

The J gene is TRBJ2-1, the V gene TRBV28; the match to TRBD2 covers 11 bases. The germline gives CDR1 MDHEN, CDR2 SYDVKM. Trimming took 4 bases from V and 6 from J; bases not matched to a gene: 5. The CDR3 covers 15 residues. The chain's CDR3 is CASSYLAGGANEQFF. CDR3 nucleotides: TGTGCCAGCAGTTATCTAGCGGGAGGAGCCAATGAGCAGTTCTTC. Variable domain in full (rest from reference TRBV28 and TRBJ2-1): DVKVTQSSRYLVKRTGEKVFLECVQDMDHENMFWYRQDPGLGLRLIYFSYDVKMKEKGDIPEGYSVSREKKERFSLILESASTNQTSMYLCASSYLAGGANEQFFGPGTRLTVL.

The V call is TRBV11-2, the J call TRBJ1-4; TRBD1 matches at 8 bases. CDR3 length equals 13 residues. The germline V gene encodes CDR1 SGHAT and CDR2 FQNNGV. V lost 5 bases and J lost 10; bases outside the gene matches: 6. This CDR3 reads CASSLDRAGKLFF. The CDR3 bases are TGTGCCAGCAGCCTGGACAGGGCGGGAAAACTGTTTTTT.